This T cell receptor beta chain stems from a study of T cell responses to AZD1222 COVID-19 vaccine. Study-wide findings and caveats: Only a handful of AZD1222 recipients, roughly six in all, had baseline seropositivity.

In the case of this clone: Its specificity is unknown.

The repertoire was sequenced with immunoSEQ multiplex PCR; TCRdb's copy has only in-frame clones and lacks some. Of 130,000 to 150,000 clones listed, about 91% were seen once; the top ten hold around 2.2%. With V trimmed by 8 bases and J by 3 bases, 13 bases remained unmatched. The CDR3 has 14 amino acids. Germline V lookup: CDR1 GTSNPN, CDR2 SVGIG (reference sequence). The clonotype was recovered from an adult in good health. This chain connects TRBV30 to TRBJ2-7; 7 nucleotides align to TRBD2. The sample was peripheral blood, taken on day 0 of AZD1222 vaccination. CDR3 in DNA: TGTGCCCATCGGGGGAGGGGCGTTCACTACGAGCAGTACTTC. Encoded protein: CAHRGRGVHYEQYF.